Sequencing of this TCR beta chain was carried out in a study of T cell responses to AZD1222 COVID-19 vaccine. Findings and caveats of the study: It should be noted that donors were predominantly white British and more often female, and clonal diversity was possibly underestimated. In the spike-specific TCR repertoire, nearly half reportedly target unmutated variant regions. Distributed over spike, vaccine-associated CD4 TCRs predominated at 160-218 and 743-854. Repertoire sampling happened only post peak T cell response.

V lost 0 bases to trimming and J lost 7 bases, with 10 bases between them. Germline V CDR1 and CDR2: GTSNPN, SVGIG (reference sequence). The CDR3 has 13 amino acids. Of note for this clone: As yet, its antigen is unknown.

The assay was immunoSEQ multiplex PCR, and TCRdb's table has in-frame clones only and misses some. The sample lists around 150,000 clones, around 90% occurring once. The sequencing used peripheral blood, collected on day 0 of MenACWY control vaccination. The J gene is TRBJ1-5, the V gene TRBV30, with D possibly TRBD1 on 6 matching bases. The source of this sequence is an adult in good health. CDR3: CAWSVQGGQPQHF. For the CDR3, the DNA is TGTGCCTGGAGTGTACAGGGCGGCCAGCCCCAGCATTTT.